This is a list of T cell receptor beta chains from one sample in a study of blood T cells in healthy people across ages. TCRdb itself ran the 5' RACE reads through MiXCR, one entry per CDR3 protein. The sample has around 870,000 distinct CDR3 sequences; 25% to 35% are singletons. Input material: blood. Source of these receptors: a woman older than 75 in good health. CDR3s include the opening cysteine and the closing phenylalanine or tryptophan. The order of the fields is J gene, D gene, clone size, V gene, CDR3 DNA, CDR3 protein. D genes are given only for firm matches. Clone size is not always given. Where it is, it says once, few, many or a class for expanded clones.

j_call: TRBJ2-7
d_call: NA
clone_size: NA
v_call: TRBV5-6
cdr3_nt: TGTGCCAGCAGCTTAAAGTCCAGAACATTCTCCTACGAGCAGTACTTC
cdr3_aa: CASSLKSRTFSYEQYF

j_call: TRBJ2-6
d_call: TRBD1
clone_size: many
v_call: TRBV27
cdr3_nt: TGTGCCAGCAGTCCTGTGGGGGACAGGGTGTTTTCTGGGGCCAACGTCCTGACTTTC
cdr3_aa: CASSPVGDRVFSGANVLTF

j_call: TRBJ2-1
d_call: NA
clone_size: many
v_call: TRBV29-1
cdr3_nt: TGCAGCGTTGAAGAGGAGGGGCGCAATGAGCAGTTCTTC
cdr3_aa: CSVEEEGRNEQFF

j_call: TRBJ2-1
d_call: NA
clone_size: many
v_call: TRBV6-5
cdr3_nt: TGTGCCAGCAGGTCCGGGGGGACATACTACAATGAGCAGTTCTTC
cdr3_aa: CASRSGGTYYNEQFF

j_call: TRBJ1-3
d_call: TRBD1
clone_size: NA
v_call: TRBV6-1
cdr3_nt: TGTGCCAGCAATCCGACAGGGAACGGAAACACCATATATTTT
cdr3_aa: CASNPTGNGNTIYF

j_call: TRBJ1-1
d_call: NA
clone_size: few
v_call: TRBV6-6
cdr3_nt: TGTGCCAGCAGTCCCCGATCTTACAGTGGGGACCCTGGAGCTTTCTTT
cdr3_aa: CASSPRSYSGDPGAFF

j_call: TRBJ2-3
d_call: NA
clone_size: NA
v_call: TRBV7-2
cdr3_nt: TGTGCCAGCAGCTTAGGATACTACACAGATACGCAGTATTTT
cdr3_aa: CASSLGYYTDTQYF

j_call: TRBJ2-4
d_call: TRBD1
clone_size: few
v_call: TRBV30
cdr3_nt: TGTGCCTGGAACGGACAGGGGGCAATAGCCAAAAACATTCAGTACTTC
cdr3_aa: CAWNGQGAIAKNIQYF

j_call: TRBJ1-5
d_call: TRBD1
clone_size: NA
v_call: TRBV30
cdr3_nt: TGTGCCTGGAGTCTCCCGAAGAGGGGGCCCCCTTTCTATAGCAATCAGCCCCAGCATTTT
cdr3_aa: CAWSLPKRGPPFYSNQPQHF

j_call: TRBJ1-5
d_call: TRBD1
clone_size: many
v_call: TRBV5-1
cdr3_nt: TGCGCCAGCAGCCCCGGACAGGGGGCGGCTGGCAATCAGCCCCAGCATTTT
cdr3_aa: CASSPGQGAAGNQPQHF